These 21 T cell receptor beta chains came from one sample sequenced in a study of CD8 T cells in Susac syndrome. Random hexamers were used to reverse transcribe about 0.5 to 1 ug of RNA. TCRdb analysed the immunoSEQ multiplex PCR reads with MiXCR anew, one entry per CDR3 protein. Found here are 65,000 to 95,000 distinct CDR3 sequences, approximately 95% of them singletons; the top ten hold approximately 0.94%. The specimen sequenced was CD8+ T cells from PBMCs. Source of these receptors: a human donor with Susac syndrome.

In nucleotides, the CDR3 is TGCAGCGTTGGAGTCTGGAGTTACGAAGCGGTACACGCGGCTAGCAATCAGCCCCAGCATTTT. This gives the protein CSVGVWSYEAVHAASNQPQHF. The chain has TRBV29-1 and TRBJ1-5; D is unclear. Germline CDR1 reads SQVTM; CDR2 reads ANQGSEA. The CDR3 has 21 residues. V lost 4 bases and J lost 0, with 31 bases in between.

The chain combines TRBV5-1 with TRBJ2-6; weak D call: TRBD2 (6 bases). The germline V gene has CDR1 SGHRS and CDR2 YFSETQ. The CDR3 totals 17 residues. Trimming cost V 3 bases and J 0 bases, with 13 bases left between them. This CDR3 is CASSWGREASGANVLTF. CDR3 nucleotide sequence: TGCGCCAGCAGCTGGGGCAGGGAGGCCTCTGGGGCCAACGTCCTGACTTTC.

The chain couples TRBV28 to TRBJ1-3; D unresolved. V lost 3 bases and J lost 0, with 9 bases in between. Germline-derived CDR1 and CDR2 are MDHEN and SYDVKM. The CDR3 runs to 15 residues. CDR3 in amino acids: CASSFSTSSGNTIYF. Here the CDR3 DNA reads TGTGCCAGCAGTTTTTCCACAAGCTCTGGAAACACCATATATTTT.

V and J are TRBV7-9 and TRBJ2-3, with D perhaps being TRBD1 or TRBD2 (5 bases each). Germline-derived CDR1 and CDR2 are SEHNR and FQNEAQ (reference sequence). V was trimmed by 2 bases and J by 0 bases, leaving 12 bases between them. CDR3 length: 16 amino acids. CDR3: CASSLWGKESTDTQYF. CDR3 DNA sequence: TGTGCCAGCAGCTTATGGGGGAAGGAGAGCACAGATACGCAGTATTTT.

The rearrangement uses TRBV5-1 and TRBJ2-2; D tentatively fits TRBD1 or TRBD2 (5 bases each). Germline V gene lookup returns CDR1 SGHRS and CDR2 YFSETQ. The CDR3 has 15 residues. Trimming left V 3 bases short and J 5 bases short, with 14 bases between. This CDR3 is CASSSGTHPTGELFF. CDR3 sequence (DNA): TGCGCCAGCAGCTCCGGGACGCATCCGACCGGGGAGCTGTTTTTT. Supplemented by reference TRBV5-1 and TRBJ2-2, the full variable domain reads KAGVTQTPRYLIKTRGQQVTLSCSPISGHRSVSWYQQTPGQGLQFLFEYFSETQRNKGNFPGRFSGRQFSNSRSEMNVSTLELGDSALYLCASSSGTHPTGELFFGEGSRLTVL.

V and J are TRBV29-1 and TRBJ1-1, with D maybe TRBD1 (5 bases). The germline CDR1 and CDR2 sequences are SQVTM and ANQGSEA. The CDR3 is 13 residues long. V was shortened by 3 bases and J by 3 bases, with 11 bases between the two germline ends. The CDR3 loop reads CSVDWDLDTEAFF. CDR3 in DNA: TGCAGCGTTGACTGGGACCTGGACACTGAAGCTTTCTTT.

The chain carries TRBV7-9 and TRBJ2-2, with 10 bases aligning to TRBD1. CDR3 length: 17 residues. The V gene's germline CDR1 is SEHNR and CDR2 FQNEAQ (reference sequence). V was pared by 5 bases and J by 2 bases, with 8 bases of the junction left unmatched. The CDR3 region has the DNA TGTGCCAGCAGCGCCGAGACAGGGGGCTTAAACACCGGGGAGCTGTTTTTT. Translating it yields CASSAETGGLNTGELFF.

This chain uses TRBV4-3 with TRBJ2-3; 10 nucleotides line up with TRBD2. V shed 3 bases, J shed 6 bases, and the junction held 9 bases outside the gene matches. The germline V gene encodes CDR1 LGHNA and CDR2 YSLEER. The CDR3 length is 16 residues. For the CDR3, the DNA is TGCGCCAGCAGCCACCGTGGACTAGCGGCAGAGGATACGCAGTATTTT. Its translation is CASSHRGLAAEDTQYF.

The CDR3 reads CASSATGTPTYEQYF. The CDR3 DNA follows: TGTGCCAGCAGCGCCACTGGTACACCTACCTACGAGCAGTACTTC. The chain employs TRBV9 and TRBJ2-7, with D unresolved. Germline values: CDR1 SGDLS, CDR2 YYNGEE. V was cut by 3 bases and J by 2 bases, with 15 bases left in between. The CDR3 has 15 amino acids.

V is TRBV15 and J is TRBJ2-3; unclear D gene. There are 14 residues in the CDR3. With 4 bases removed from V and 0 bases from J, the gap between germline ends came to 8 bases. Germline V gives CDR1 LNHNV, CDR2 YYDKDF (reference sequence). The CDR3 bases are TGTGCCACCAGCACCTGGACGAGCACAGATACGCAGTATTTT. Residues: CATSTWTSTDTQYF.

The rearrangement joins TRBV12-3 or TRBV12-4 to TRBJ2-2, with D perhaps being TRBD1 or TRBD2 (6 bases each). This CDR3 has 15 amino acids. The V and J ends lost 1 base and 2 bases respectively, with 8 bases between them. The CDR3, as DNA: TGTGCCAGCAGTTTAGGGGGGGCAAACACCGGGGAGCTGTTTTTT. It translates to CASSLGGANTGELFF.

The rearrangement joins TRBV20-1 to TRBJ1-4; D may be TRBD1 (6 bases). V was pared by 5 bases and J by 3 bases, with 10 bases between. In germline, CDR1 is DFQATT, CDR2 SNEGSKA (reference sequence). This CDR3 contains 13 residues. The chain's CDR3 is CSAQGMSNEKLFF. The CDR3 nucleotides are TGCAGTGCTCAGGGGATGTCTAATGAAAAACTGTTTTTT.

The genes are TRBV3-1 and TRBJ2-7; the match to TRBD1 covers 7 bases. This CDR3 region has 14 residues. Germline CDR1 LGHDT, CDR2 YNNKEL (reference sequence). V trimming: 6 bases; J trimming: 2 bases; junction bases outside the gene matches: 7. The CDR3 protein is CASSTGTDTYEQYF. For the CDR3, the DNA is TGTGCCAGCAGTACCGGGACAGACACCTACGAGCAGTACTTC.

The chain links TRBV4-3 to TRBJ2-1, with 9 bases fitting TRBD1. This CDR3 is built from 13 residues. V dropped 2 bases and J dropped 8; count of bases not matched to a gene: 1. The germline V gene has CDR1 LGHNA and CDR2 YSLEER. In DNA, the CDR3 is TGCGCCAGCAGCCAAAACAGGGGGCATGAGCAGTTCTTC. This gives the protein CASSQNRGHEQFF.

J is TRBJ2-3 and V is TRBV5-4; the match to TRBD2 covers 8 bases. Germline CDR1 SGHNT, CDR2 YYREEE (reference sequence). J was trimmed by 2 bases and V by 1 base; bases with no gene match: 6. The CDR3 totals 16 residues. In DNA form, the CDR3 reads TGTGCCAGCAGCTTGCCTTGGACTAGCCCCACAGATACGCAGTATTTT. Amino acids: CASSLPWTSPTDTQYF.

The gene calls are TRBV7-9 and TRBJ2-7; D may be TRBD2 (6 bases). V lost 3 bases, J lost 3 bases, and 15 bases lay in between. Germline CDR1 and CDR2: SEHNR and FQNEAQ (reference sequence). This CDR3 is 15 amino acids long. The CDR3 spells CASSFDAGRFYEQYF. The CDR3 DNA reads TGTGCCAGCAGCTTCGACGCGGGACGTTTCTACGAGCAGTACTTC.

In DNA form, the CDR3 reads TGCAGCGTGGTGGTCAGGGGTGTCAGTCTCGCTGGAAACACCATATATTTT. Its protein is CSVVVRGVSLAGNTIYF. The V and J genes are TRBV29-1 and TRBJ1-3; perhaps TRBD1 as D (6 bases). The CDR3 covers 17 residues. V lost 6 bases and J lost 2, with 23 bases in between. CDR1 and CDR2 (germline): SQVTM, ANQGSEA.

The V and J genes are TRBV6-5 and TRBJ2-7; a possible D gene is TRBD1 (6 bases). Trimming pared 6 bases from V and 4 bases from J, leaving 19 bases between. Per germline, CDR1 MNHEY and CDR2 SVGAGI. CDR3 size: 15 residues. CDR3 in DNA: TGTGCCAGCAGCCAACAGGGAGATACAGGTTACGAGCAGTACTTC. This sequence encodes CASSQQGDTGYEQYF.

The chain links TRBV14 to TRBJ2-7; 8 positions agree with TRBD2. The germline CDR1 and CDR2 sequences are SGHDN and FVKESK. V gave up 1 base and J gave up 0 bases; unmatched junction bases: 8. CDR3 length: 17 amino acids. The CDR3 bases are TGTGCCAGCAGCCAAGGCCCGCCAACTAGCGGCTCCTACGAGCAGTACTTC. Residues: CASSQGPPTSGSYEQYF.

V is TRBV10-3 and J is TRBJ2-1; D might be TRBD2 (6 bases). Germline V CDR1 and CDR2: ENHRY, SYGVKD. Trimming left V 0 bases short and J 2 bases short, with 11 bases between. The CDR3 length is 16 residues. The CDR3 DNA reads as TGTGCCATCAGTGAGTCGGCTAGCGAACCCTACAATGAGCAGTTCTTC. Protein product: CAISESASEPYNEQFF.

V gene TRBV2 combines with J gene TRBJ2-5, with D perhaps being TRBD1 or TRBD2 (5 bases each). There are 14 residues in the CDR3. Trimming took off 6 bases at V and 2 bases at J, with 13 bases between the two ends. The V gene's germline CDR1 is SNHLY and CDR2 FYNNEI. CDR3 residues: CASRHEGLQETQYF. CDR3 DNA: TGTGCCAGCAGGCATGAGGGGCTTCAAGAGACCCAGTACTTC.